This entry lists 3 T cell receptor beta chains sequenced from one sample in a study of blood T cell repertoires in COVID-19. Generated by immunoSEQ multiplex PCR, the TCRdb table keeps only in-frame clones and is missing some. Of approximately 390,000 clones listed, around nine tenths are singletons. The sequenced sample was PBMCs or T cells enriched from blood (not recorded which). The receptors here all came from a woman in her fifties or sixties who had recovered from COVID-19.

This clone has only one observation. The rearrangement uses TRBV3-1 (or the pseudogene TRBV3-2) and TRBJ1-5; D is undetermined. Looked up from germline, CDR1 is LGHDT and CDR2 is YNNKEL (reference sequence). Trimming removed 0 bases from V and 1 base from J, with 4 bases in between. CDR3 length: 14 residues. The CDR3 DNA sequence: TGTGCCAGCAGCCAAGATATCAGCAATCAGCCCCAGCATTTT. Residues: CASSQDISNQPQHF.

The chain combines TRBV9 with TRBJ2-3, with D unresolved. V was clipped by 5 bases and J by 0 bases, with 7 bases between them. The germline CDR1 and CDR2 sequences are SGDLS and YYNGEE. CDR3 size: 13 residues. The CDR3 here is CASSSASTDTQYF. Written as DNA, the CDR3 is TGTGCCAGCAGTTCAGCGAGCACAGATACGCAGTATTTT.

The rearrangement joins TRBV19 to TRBJ1-1; D is perhaps TRBD1 (5 bases). Trimming stripped 6 bases from V and 1 base from J, with 12 bases between. CDR3 size: 14 residues. The germline gives CDR1 LNHDA, CDR2 SQIVND (reference sequence). This chain's CDR3 is CASRRGLRNTEAFF. As DNA, the CDR3 is TGTGCCAGTAGACGGGGACTTCGGAACACTGAAGCTTTCTTT.